The rows below give T cell receptor beta chains drawn from one sample of a study of T cell responses to AZD1222 COVID-19 vaccine. Clones were sequenced by immunoSEQ multiplex PCR, and TCRdb holds only the in-frame ones, with some missing. This sample carries 110,000 to 150,000 clones, over 75% of them seen once, and the ten largest clones take about 8%. Here the sequenced sample was peripheral blood, taken on day 0 of AZD1222 vaccination. These receptors all stem from an adult in good health. The CDR3 runs from the conserved cysteine through the conserved F or W. Each record gives: D gene, J gene, V gene, clone size, CDR3 DNA, CDR3 protein. D genes are given only for firm matches. The size entry is marked missing in some rows and otherwise reads once, few, many or a size class.

D: NA; J: TRBJ2-1; V: TRBV27; size: NA; DNA: TGTGCCAGCAGTTCAATCCAATACAATGAGCAGTTCTTC; CDR3: CASSSIQYNEQFF
D: NA; J: TRBJ2-2; V: TRBV14; size: once; DNA: TGTGCCAGCAGCCAAGATTTGCGAACCGGGGAGCTGTTTTTT; CDR3: CASSQDLRTGELFF
D: NA; J: TRBJ2-5; V: TRBV24-1; size: once; DNA: TGTGCCACCAGTAACGCGGGCAGTCAAGAGACCCAGTACTTC; CDR3: CATSNAGSQETQYF
D: TRBD1; J: TRBJ2-5; V: TRBV30; size: NA; DNA: TGTGCCTGGGGGAGAGGGACAGGACAAGAGACCCAGTACTTC; CDR3: CAWGRGTGQETQYF
D: TRBD1; J: TRBJ1-1; V: TRBV4-2; size: NA; DNA: TGTGCCAGCAGACCGGGGACAGCCAACACTGAAGCTTTCTTT; CDR3: CASRPGTANTEAFF
D: NA; J: TRBJ2-5; V: TRBV9; size: NA; DNA: TGTGCCAGCAGCGGCAGTGGGGGTTTGGGGGAGACCCAGTACTTC; CDR3: CASSGSGGLGETQYF
D: TRBD1; J: TRBJ1-1; V: TRBV11-3; size: NA; DNA: TGTGCCAGCAGCTCCTGGGACAGCACTGAAGCTTTCTTT; CDR3: CASSSWDSTEAFF
D: NA; J: TRBJ1-1; V: TRBV20-1; size: once; DNA: TGCAGCATCCGGGCCAACACTGAAGCTTTCTTT; CDR3: CSIRANTEAFF
D: NA; J: TRBJ2-3; V: TRBV24-1; size: NA; DNA: TGTGCCACCAGTGATGGGCAGGGTGTAGGCTGGTCAGATACGCAGTATTTT; CDR3: CATSDGQGVGWSDTQYF
D: TRBD2; J: TRBJ2-1; V: TRBV4-2; size: NA; DNA: TGTGCCAGCAGCCAGGGACTAGCGGAGCCCTACAATGAGCAGTTCTTC; CDR3: CASSQGLAEPYNEQFF
D: NA; J: TRBJ1-6; V: TRBV10-1; size: once; DNA: TGCGCCAGCAGGCAGGAAGGAGATTCACCCCTCCACTTT; CDR3: CASRQEGDSPLHF
D: TRBD2; J: TRBJ2-2; V: TRBV10-3; size: NA; DNA: TGTGCCATCAGTGCTTCGGAGGGAGGGGCCGGGGAGCTGTTTTTT; CDR3: CAISASEGGAGELFF
D: NA; J: TRBJ1-3; V: TRBV10-2; size: NA; DNA: TGCGCCAGCCTAGGGGACACCATATATTTT; CDR3: CASLGDTIYF
D: NA; J: TRBJ1-1; V: TRBV6-5; size: once; DNA: TGTGCCAGCAGAGCTAACACTGAAGCTTTCTTT; CDR3: CASRANTEAFF
D: TRBD2; J: TRBJ2-7; V: TRBV10-1; size: NA; DNA: TGCGCCAGCAGTGTCGAACTAGCGGGAGGGCGAAGCGAGCAGTACTTC; CDR3: CASSVELAGGRSEQYF
D: NA; J: TRBJ1-3; V: TRBV6-4; size: NA; DNA: TGTGCCAGCAGTGCCCACCTCCTCCTATCGCCTCGGGGAAACACCATATATTTT; CDR3: CASSAHLLLSPRGNTIYF
D: NA; J: TRBJ2-2; V: TRBV2; size: NA; DNA: TGTGCCAGCAGAGACGGGACCCCCCGGACCGGGGAGCTGTTTTTT; CDR3: CASRDGTPRTGELFF
D: NA; J: TRBJ1-1; V: TRBV5-6; size: NA; DNA: TGTGCCAGCAGCTTGAATAGCCTGAACACTGAAGCTTTCTTT; CDR3: CASSLNSLNTEAFF